This is a list of T cell receptor beta chains from one sample in a study of cytomegalovirus exposure and HLA in healthy donors. Only in-frame clones appear in the TCRdb table, and some are missing; sequencing was by immunoSEQ multiplex PCR. Seen here are fewer than 200,000 clones, approximately 81% observed once, and the top ten hold about 0.77%. Sequenced: PBMCs. The receptors come from a woman aged 18-35 years in good health and CMV-seronegative. CDR3s include the opening cysteine and the closing phenylalanine or tryptophan. A D gene is named only where the DNA matches it firmly. Expanded clones get a size class; other rows say once, few or many, or leave the size out.

d_call j_call clone_size v_call cdr3_aa cdr3_nt
. TRBJ2-4 . TRBV4-3 CASSQDWGLQLGIQYF TGCGCCAGCAGCCAAGATTGGGGACTTCAACTGGGCATTCAGTATTTC
TRBD2 TRBJ2-3 . TRBV7-8 CASSLVGGRLADTQYF TGTGCCAGCAGCTTAGTTGGCGGGAGGCTGGCAGATACGCAGTATTTT
TRBD2 TRBJ2-3 . TRBV7-2 CASSSLAGGVGTDTQYF TGTGCCAGCAGCTCATTAGCGGGAGGAGTGGGCACAGATACGCAGTATTTT
. TRBJ2-7 . TRBV18 CASRGGGRETYEQYF TGTGCCAGCCGCGGCGGGGGCAGGGAGACCTACGAGCAGTACTTC
TRBD1 TRBJ2-7 . TRBV28 CASSTSGTALRSYEQYF TGTGCCAGCAGTACATCCGGGACAGCCTTGCGCTCCTACGAGCAGTACTTC
TRBD2 TRBJ2-7 . TRBV14 CASSQDFRLGRTYEQYF TGTGCCAGCAGCCAAGATTTCCGGCTCGGGAGGACCTACGAGCAGTACTTC
. TRBJ2-5 . TRBV2 CASSVLTANDEETQYF TGTGCCAGCAGCGTCTTGACAGCGAATGACGAAGAGACCCAGTACTTC
TRBD2 TRBJ2-7 . TRBV10-3 CAISELGTSGRNEQYF TGTGCCATCAGTGAACTAGGGACTAGCGGGAGAAACGAGCAGTACTTC
. TRBJ2-1 . TRBV7-9 CASSPYNEQFF TGTGCCAGCAGTCCTTACAATGAGCAGTTCTTC
. TRBJ2-7 . TRBV6-6 CASIRTGAYYEQYF TGTGCCAGCATTCGGACTGGAGCTTACTACGAGCAGTACTTC
TRBD1 TRBJ1-5 once TRBV7-9 CASSSGGQGLNSNQPQHF TGTGCCAGCAGCTCCGGAGGACAGGGGCTAAATAGCAATCAGCCCCAGCATTTT
TRBD1 TRBJ2-1 . TRBV5-1 CASRQVPTGGNEQFF TGCGCCAGCAGGCAAGTCCCCACAGGGGGCAATGAGCAGTTCTTC
. TRBJ2-7 . TRBV5-4 CASSHSSYQGSYEQYF TGTGCCAGCAGCCATTCCTCCTACCAGGGGAGCTACGAGCAGTACTTC
TRBD1 TRBJ1-5 . TRBV28 CASSLEGQGRNQPQHF TGTGCCAGCAGTTTAGAGGGACAGGGGCGCAATCAGCCCCAGCATTTT
. TRBJ1-4 . TRBV7-9 CASSWSGYEKLFF TGTGCCAGCAGCTGGTCGGGTTATGAAAAACTGTTTTTT
TRBD1 TRBJ2-1 . TRBV14 CASSQADREWGEQFF TGTGCCAGCAGCCAAGCCGACAGGGAGTGGGGTGAGCAGTTCTTC
TRBD2 TRBJ2-7 . TRBV10-2 CASLSPSGRSSYEQYF TGCGCCAGCCTGTCTCCTAGCGGGAGGAGCTCCTACGAGCAGTACTTC
. TRBJ2-7 . TRBV18 CASSPGLRGGEQYF TGTGCCAGCTCACCAGGCCTGAGGGGAGGCGAGCAGTACTTC
TRBD2 TRBJ2-3 . TRBV7-9 CASSSSTTSGPDTQYF TGTGCCAGCAGCTCCTCCACGACTAGCGGGCCAGATACGCAGTATTTT
TRBD1 TRBJ2-1 . TRBV5-5 CASSLLGGQVSYNEQFF TGTGCCAGCAGCTTGCTGGGGGGACAGGTATCCTACAATGAGCAGTTCTTC
. TRBJ2-7 . TRBV18 CASSFSRETYEQYF TGTGCCAGCTCATTCAGCCGGGAGACCTACGAGCAGTACTTC
. TRBJ2-2 . TRBV5-1 CASSLARDRELFF TGCGCCAGCAGCTTGGCCCGGGACAGGGAGCTGTTTTTT
. TRBJ2-4 . TRBV6-1 CASSEKGGGWIQYF TGTGCCAGCAGTGAAAAAGGGGGGGGTTGGATTCAGTACTTC
TRBD2 TRBJ2-7 . TRBV2 CASSTTSGRLEQYF TGTGCCAGCAGTACGACTAGCGGGAGGTTAGAGCAGTACTTC
. TRBJ2-1 . TRBV30 CAWRDPAAKQFF TGTGCCTGGAGAGACCCGGCAGCGAAGCAGTTCTTC
TRBD1 TRBJ2-5 . TRBV2 CASTLTGGNKETQYF TGTGCCAGCACCCTAACAGGGGGCAATAAGGAGACCCAGTACTTC
TRBD2 TRBJ2-3 . TRBV19 CASSIGRGGGLTDTQYF TGTGCCAGTAGTATAGGTCGAGGCGGGGGACTCACAGATACGCAGTATTTT
. TRBJ2-1 few TRBV5-4 CASSLGGGTSYNEQFF TGTGCCAGCAGCTTGGGAGGAGGGACCTCCTACAATGAGCAGTTCTTC
TRBD1 TRBJ1-2 . TRBV7-8 CASSFRATGVHGYTF TGTGCCAGCAGCTTTAGAGCGACAGGGGTTCATGGCTACACCTTC
TRBD1 TRBJ1-1 once TRBV7-9 CSSSPDRGWDTEAFF TGTTCCAGCAGCCCCGACAGGGGATGGGACACTGAAGCTTTCTTT
. TRBJ2-1 . TRBV7-3 CASSLTRRDEQFF TGTGCCAGCAGCTTAACTCGGCGGGATGAGCAGTTCTTC
. TRBJ2-2 . TRBV21-1 CASSASGRYTGELFF TGTGCCAGCAGTGCGAGCGGGAGGTACACCGGGGAGCTGTTTTTT
TRBD1 TRBJ2-2 . TRBV18 CASSPLDRVTGELFF TGTGCCAGCTCACCCCTGGACAGGGTCACCGGGGAGCTGTTTTTT
. TRBJ2-1 . TRBV5-4 CASSLPGRGANEQFF TGTGCCAGCAGTCTTCCAGGCAGGGGGGCTAATGAGCAGTTCTTC
. TRBJ2-6 . TRBV29-1 CSVQTDLNSGANVLTF TGCAGCGTCCAGACAGACCTGAACTCTGGGGCCAACGTCCTGACTTTC
TRBD1 TRBJ2-1 medium-sized TRBV6-4 CASSDGTGGNEQFF TGTGCCAGCAGTGACGGGACAGGGGGCAATGAGCAGTTCTTC
. TRBJ2-3 . TRBV7-9 CSSSLGPDTQYF TGTTCCAGCAGCTTAGGGCCAGATACGCAGTATTTT
. TRBJ1-1 . TRBV5-1 CASSLAGGNTEAFF TGCGCCAGCAGCTTGGCCGGAGGGAACACTGAAGCTTTCTTT
TRBD2 TRBJ2-7 . TRBV10-3 CAISGEVAGTLSSYEQYF TGTGCCATCAGTGGTGAGGTAGCGGGAACCCTAAGCTCCTACGAGCAGTACTTC
. TRBJ2-7 few TRBV5-8 CASSLSTEQYF TGTGCCAGCAGCTTGTCGACTGAGCAGTACTTC
. TRBJ2-7 . TRBV5-1 CASQWSSSYEQYF TGCGCCAGCCAATGGTCCAGCTCCTACGAGCAGTACTTC
TRBD1 TRBJ1-6 . TRBV5-6 CASTDTDRGYNSPLHF TGTGCCAGCACCGATACCGACAGGGGCTACAATTCACCCCTCCACTTT
TRBD2 TRBJ2-7 once TRBV2 CASSGGAGGIYEQYF TGTGCCAGCAGTGGAGGAGCGGGGGGAATCTACGAGCAGTACTTC
TRBD2 TRBJ2-7 . TRBV7-2 CASSSSSGRALEQYF TGTGCCAGCAGCTCCTCTAGCGGGAGGGCCCTCGAGCAGTACTTC
TRBD2 TRBJ2-5 . TRBV14 CASSQRPGLFLQETQYF TGTGCCAGCAGTCAACGCCCGGGACTATTCCTTCAAGAGACCCAGTACTTC
. TRBJ2-5 . TRBV7-9 CASSSDSSQETQYF TGTGCCAGCAGCTCGGACAGTTCCCAAGAGACCCAGTACTTC
TRBD2 TRBJ2-7 . TRBV19 CASSNGGSSYEQYF TGTGCCAGTAGTAACGGCGGGAGCTCCTACGAGCAGTACTTC
. TRBJ1-1 . TRBV30 CAWSSGGGMPEAFF TGTGCCTGGAGTTCTGGTGGAGGAATGCCTGAAGCTTTCTTT
TRBD2 TRBJ2-7 . TRBV28 CASTLSGRASEQYF TGTGCCAGCACCCTTAGCGGGAGGGCCTCCGAGCAGTACTTC